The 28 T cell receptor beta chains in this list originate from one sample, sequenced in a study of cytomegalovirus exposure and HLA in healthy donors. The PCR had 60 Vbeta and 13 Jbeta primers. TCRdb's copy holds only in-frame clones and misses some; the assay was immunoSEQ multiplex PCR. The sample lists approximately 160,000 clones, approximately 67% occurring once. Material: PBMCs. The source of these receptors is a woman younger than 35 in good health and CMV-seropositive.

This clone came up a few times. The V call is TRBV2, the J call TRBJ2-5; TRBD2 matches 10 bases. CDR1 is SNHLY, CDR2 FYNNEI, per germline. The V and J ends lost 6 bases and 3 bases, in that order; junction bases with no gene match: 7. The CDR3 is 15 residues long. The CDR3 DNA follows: TGTGCCAGCAGCCAAAACGGACTAGCGGAAGAGACCCAGTACTTC. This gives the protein CASSQNGLAEETQYF.

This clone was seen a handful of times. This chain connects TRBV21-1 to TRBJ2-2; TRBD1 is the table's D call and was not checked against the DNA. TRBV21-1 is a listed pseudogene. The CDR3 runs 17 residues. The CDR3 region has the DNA TGTGCCAGCAGCAAAGTCGGTTTCATAAGGGGCGCCGGGGAGCTGTTTTTT. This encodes CASSKVGFIRGAGELFF.

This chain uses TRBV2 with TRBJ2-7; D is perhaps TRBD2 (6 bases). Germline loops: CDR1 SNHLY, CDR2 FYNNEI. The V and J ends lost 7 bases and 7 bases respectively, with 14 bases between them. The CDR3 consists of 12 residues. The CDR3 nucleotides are TGTGCCAGCACCTCGCGGGGTAGGGAGCAGTACTTC. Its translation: CASTSRGREQYF.

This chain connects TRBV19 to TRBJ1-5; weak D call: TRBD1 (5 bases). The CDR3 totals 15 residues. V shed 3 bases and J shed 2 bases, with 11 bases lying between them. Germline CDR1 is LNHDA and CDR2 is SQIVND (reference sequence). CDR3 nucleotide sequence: TGTGCCAGTAGTATCGGCGGGGGAGGCAATCAGCCCCAGCATTTT. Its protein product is CASSIGGGGNQPQHF.

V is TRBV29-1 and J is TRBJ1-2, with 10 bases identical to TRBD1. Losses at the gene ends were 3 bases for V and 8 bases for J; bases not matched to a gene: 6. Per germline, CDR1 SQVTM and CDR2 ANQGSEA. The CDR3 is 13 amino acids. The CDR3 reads CSVDRDRGNGYTF. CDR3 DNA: TGCAGCGTTGATAGGGACAGGGGAAACGGCTACACCTTC.

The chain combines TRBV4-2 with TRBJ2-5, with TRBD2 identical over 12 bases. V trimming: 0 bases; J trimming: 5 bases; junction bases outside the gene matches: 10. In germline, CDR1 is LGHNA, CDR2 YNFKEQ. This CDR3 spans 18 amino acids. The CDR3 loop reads CASSQERDGTSGRETQYF. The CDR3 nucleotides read TGTGCCAGCAGCCAAGAAAGAGATGGGACTAGCGGGCGGGAGACCCAGTACTTC.

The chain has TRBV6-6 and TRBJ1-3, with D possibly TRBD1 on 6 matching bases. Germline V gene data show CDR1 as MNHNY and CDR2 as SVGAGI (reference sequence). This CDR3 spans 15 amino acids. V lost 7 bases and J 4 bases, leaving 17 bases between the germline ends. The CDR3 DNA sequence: TGTGCCAGCACCACAAGGGGGTTGGGAGGAAACACCATATATTTT. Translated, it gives CASTTRGLGGNTIYF.

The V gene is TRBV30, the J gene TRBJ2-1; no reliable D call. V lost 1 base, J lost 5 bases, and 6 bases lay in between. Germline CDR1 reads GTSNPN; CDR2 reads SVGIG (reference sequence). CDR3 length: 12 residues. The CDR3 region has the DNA TGTGCCTGGAGTGCAGACAACAATGAGCAGTTCTTC. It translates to CAWSADNNEQFF. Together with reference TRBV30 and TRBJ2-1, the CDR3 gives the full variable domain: SQTIHQWPATLVQPVGSPLSLECTVEGTSNPNLYWYRQAAGRGLQLLFYSVGIGQISSEVPQNLSASRPQDRQFILSSKKLLLSDSGFYLCAWSADNNEQFFGPGTRLTVL.

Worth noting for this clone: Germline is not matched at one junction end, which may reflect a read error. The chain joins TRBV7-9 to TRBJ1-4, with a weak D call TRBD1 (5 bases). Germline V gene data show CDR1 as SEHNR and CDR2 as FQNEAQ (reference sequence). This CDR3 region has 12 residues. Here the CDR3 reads CSSSQVGGKLFF. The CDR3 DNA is TGTTCCAGCAGCCAAGTGGGGGGAAAACTGTTTTTT. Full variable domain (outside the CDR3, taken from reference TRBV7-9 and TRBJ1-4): DTGVSQNPRHKITKRGQNVTFRCDPISEHNRLYWYRQTLGQGPEFLTYFQNEAQLEKSRLLSDRFSAERPKGSFSTLEIQRTEQGDSAMYLCSSSQVGGKLFFGSGTQLSVL.

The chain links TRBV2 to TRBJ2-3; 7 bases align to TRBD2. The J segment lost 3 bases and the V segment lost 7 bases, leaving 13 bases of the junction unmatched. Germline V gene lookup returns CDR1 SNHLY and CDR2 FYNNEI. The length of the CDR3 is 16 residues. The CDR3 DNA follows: TGTGCCAGCAAGGTAGAGCGGGGCCTGTCTACAGATACGCAGTATTTT. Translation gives CASKVERGLSTDTQYF.

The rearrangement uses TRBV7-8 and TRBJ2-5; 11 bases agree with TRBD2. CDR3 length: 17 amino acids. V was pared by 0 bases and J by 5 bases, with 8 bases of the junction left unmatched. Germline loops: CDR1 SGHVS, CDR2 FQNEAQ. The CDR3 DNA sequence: TGTGCCAGCAGCTTAGCGGAGGGAGGACTAGCGGGCGAGACCCAGTACTTC. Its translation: CASSLAEGGLAGETQYF.

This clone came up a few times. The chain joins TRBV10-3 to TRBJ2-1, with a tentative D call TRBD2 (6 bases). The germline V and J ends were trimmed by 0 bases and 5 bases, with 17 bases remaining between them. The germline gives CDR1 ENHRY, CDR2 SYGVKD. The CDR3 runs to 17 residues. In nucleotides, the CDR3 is TGTGCCATCAGTGAGTCGCAGGAGGGATGGGGAGACAATGAGCAGTTCTTC. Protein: CAISESQEGWGDNEQFF.

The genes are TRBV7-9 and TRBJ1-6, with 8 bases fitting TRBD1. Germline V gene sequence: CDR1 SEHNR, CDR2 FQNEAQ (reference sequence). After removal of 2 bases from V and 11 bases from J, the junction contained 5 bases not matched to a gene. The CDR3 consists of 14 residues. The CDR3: CASSLSGGFPPLHF. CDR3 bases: TGTGCCAGCAGCTTATCAGGGGGCTTCCCACCCCTCCACTTT.

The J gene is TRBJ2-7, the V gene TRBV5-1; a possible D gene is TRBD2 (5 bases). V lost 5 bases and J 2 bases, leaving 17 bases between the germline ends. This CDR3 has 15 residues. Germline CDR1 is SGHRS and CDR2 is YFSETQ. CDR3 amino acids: CASREDDYAAYEQYF. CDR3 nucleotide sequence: TGCGCCAGCAGGGAGGATGACTACGCGGCCTACGAGCAGTACTTC.

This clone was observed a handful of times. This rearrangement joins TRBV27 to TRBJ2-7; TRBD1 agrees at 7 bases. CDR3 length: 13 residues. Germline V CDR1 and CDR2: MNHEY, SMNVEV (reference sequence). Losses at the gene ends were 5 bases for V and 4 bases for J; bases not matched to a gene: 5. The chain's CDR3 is CASSGRQGYEQYF. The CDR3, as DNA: TGTGCCAGCAGTGGCAGACAGGGATACGAGCAGTACTTC.

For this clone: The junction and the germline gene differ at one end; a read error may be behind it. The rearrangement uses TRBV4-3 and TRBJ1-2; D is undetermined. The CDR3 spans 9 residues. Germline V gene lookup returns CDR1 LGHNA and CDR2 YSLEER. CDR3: CAFDYGYTF. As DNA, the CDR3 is TGCGCTTTTGACTACGGCTACACCTTC.

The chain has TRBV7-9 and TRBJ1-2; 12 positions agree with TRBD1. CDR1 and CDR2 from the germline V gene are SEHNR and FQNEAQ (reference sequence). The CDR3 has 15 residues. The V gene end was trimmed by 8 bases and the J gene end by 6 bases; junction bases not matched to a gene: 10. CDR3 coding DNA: TGTGCCAGCTTTAAACCGGGACAGGGGGCTAATGGCTACACCTTC. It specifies CASFKPGQGANGYTF.

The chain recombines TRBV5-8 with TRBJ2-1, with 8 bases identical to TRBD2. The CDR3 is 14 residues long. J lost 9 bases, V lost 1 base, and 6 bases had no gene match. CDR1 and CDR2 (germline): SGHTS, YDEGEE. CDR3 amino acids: CASSLPPLAAEQFF. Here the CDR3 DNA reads TGTGCCAGCAGCTTGCCCCCACTAGCGGCTGAGCAGTTCTTC.

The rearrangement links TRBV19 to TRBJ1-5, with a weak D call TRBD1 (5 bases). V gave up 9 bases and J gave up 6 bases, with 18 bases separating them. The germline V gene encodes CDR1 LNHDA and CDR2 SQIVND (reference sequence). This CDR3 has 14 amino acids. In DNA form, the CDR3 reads TGTGCCAGCAGCGACAGACCGCGGGGTCAGCCCCAGCATTTT. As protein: CASSDRPRGQPQHF.

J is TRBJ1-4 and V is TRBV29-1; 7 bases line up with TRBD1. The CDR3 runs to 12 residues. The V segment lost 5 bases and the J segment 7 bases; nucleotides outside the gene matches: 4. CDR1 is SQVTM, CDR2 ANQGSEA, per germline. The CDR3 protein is CSVRGHGEKLFF. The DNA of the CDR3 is TGCAGCGTTAGGGGGCACGGTGAAAAACTGTTTTTT.

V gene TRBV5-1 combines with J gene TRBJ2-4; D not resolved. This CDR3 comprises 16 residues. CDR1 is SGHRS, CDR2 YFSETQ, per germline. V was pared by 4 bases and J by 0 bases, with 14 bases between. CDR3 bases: TGCGCCAGCAGCCCAACAGCAAAACTAGCCAAAAACATTCAGTACTTC. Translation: CASSPTAKLAKNIQYF.

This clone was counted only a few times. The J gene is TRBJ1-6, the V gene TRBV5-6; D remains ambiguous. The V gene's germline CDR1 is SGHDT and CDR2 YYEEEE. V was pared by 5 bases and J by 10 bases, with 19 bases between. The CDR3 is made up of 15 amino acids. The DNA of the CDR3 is TGTGCCAGCAGTCCCCAATCGGGGATCAGATCACCCCTCCACTTT. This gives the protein CASSPQSGIRSPLHF.

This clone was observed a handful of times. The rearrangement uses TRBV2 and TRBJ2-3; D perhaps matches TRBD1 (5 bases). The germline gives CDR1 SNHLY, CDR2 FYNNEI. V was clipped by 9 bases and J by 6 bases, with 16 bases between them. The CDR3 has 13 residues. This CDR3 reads CARQGPQMDTQYF. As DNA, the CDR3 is TGTGCCAGGCAGGGTCCTCAGATGGATACGCAGTATTTT.

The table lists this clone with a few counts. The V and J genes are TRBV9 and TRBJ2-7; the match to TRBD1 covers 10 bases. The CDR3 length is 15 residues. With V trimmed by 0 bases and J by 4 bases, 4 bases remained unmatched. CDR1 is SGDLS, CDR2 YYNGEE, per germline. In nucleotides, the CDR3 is TGTGCCAGCAGCGTAGGGGGGACAGGGGAGTACGAGCAGTACTTC. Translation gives CASSVGGTGEYEQYF.

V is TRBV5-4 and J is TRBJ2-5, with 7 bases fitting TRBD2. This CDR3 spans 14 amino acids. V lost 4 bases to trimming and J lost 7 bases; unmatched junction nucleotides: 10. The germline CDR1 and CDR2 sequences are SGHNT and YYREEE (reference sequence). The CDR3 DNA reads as TGTGCCAGCAGCAGGGCCTCAGGCGGGGGGACCCAGTACTTC. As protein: CASSRASGGGTQYF. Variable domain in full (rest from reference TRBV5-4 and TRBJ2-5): ETGVTQSPTHLIKTRGQQVTLRCSSQSGHNTVSWYQQALGQGPQFIFQYYREEENGRGNFPPRFSGLQFPNYSSELNVNALELDDSALYLCASSRASGGGTQYFGPGTRLLVL.

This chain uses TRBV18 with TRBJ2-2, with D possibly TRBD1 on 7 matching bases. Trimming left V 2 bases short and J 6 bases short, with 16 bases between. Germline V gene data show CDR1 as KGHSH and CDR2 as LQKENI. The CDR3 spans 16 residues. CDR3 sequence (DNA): TGTGCCAGCTCACCAAGCCGACAGGGAGGCGCCGGGGAGCTGTTTTTT. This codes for CASSPSRQGGAGELFF.

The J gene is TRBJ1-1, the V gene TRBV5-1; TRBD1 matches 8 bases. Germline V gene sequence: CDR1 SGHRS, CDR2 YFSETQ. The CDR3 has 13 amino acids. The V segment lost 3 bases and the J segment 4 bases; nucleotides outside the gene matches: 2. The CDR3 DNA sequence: TGCGCCAGCAGCTCAGGGGGCTTCACTGAAGCTTTCTTT. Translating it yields CASSSGGFTEAFF.

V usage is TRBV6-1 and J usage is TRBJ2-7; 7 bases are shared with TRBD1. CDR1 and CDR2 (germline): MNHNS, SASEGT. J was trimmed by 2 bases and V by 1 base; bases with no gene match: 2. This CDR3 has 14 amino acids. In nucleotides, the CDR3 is TGTGCCAGCAGTGAAGGGACAGGCCCCTACGAGCAGTACTTC. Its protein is CASSEGTGPYEQYF.